These T cell receptor beta chains were read from a single sample in a study of T-cell memory formation after mild COVID-19. TCRdb passed the 5' RACE reads through MiXCR, listing each CDR3 protein once. The table records 200,000 to 300,000 distinct CDR3 sequences, approximately 15% of them present only once. Sequenced: PBMCs or a T cell subset sorted from them (not recorded which). Receptors were obtained from a man aged 18 to 29 who had mild COVID-19 (a few samples of this study predate the infection). Cell type and time point are not known. Each CDR3 is given with its conserved first and last residue. The order of the fields is clone size, V gene, CDR3 length, J gene, CDR3 protein. Where a row states a size, it is once, few, many or the class of an expanded clone; other rows omit it.

few	TRBV10-3	13	TRBJ1-5	CATTGGGTQPQHF
-	TRBV29-1	16	TRBJ2-6	CSVETGGLSGANVLTF
few	TRBV11-2	15	TRBJ2-1	CASSRGTGGINEQFF
few	TRBV7-2	15	TRBJ1-4	CASSTQDRGNEKLFF
few	TRBV5-1	15	TRBJ2-5	CASSWSSSGGETQYF
many	TRBV7-6	16	TRBJ2-1	CASSLHRLAGINEQFF
few	TRBV7-9	14	TRBJ1-3	CASSARTAGNTIYF
-	TRBV6-6	16	TRBJ1-1	CASSYGGGGMNTEAFF
-	TRBV7-3	14	TRBJ2-2	CASRPGGNTGELFF
-	TRBV20-1	14	TRBJ2-5	CSAVHPGQGVTQYF
few	TRBV6-2/TRBV6-3	15	TRBJ2-3	CASTDVGLPPDTQYF
few	TRBV7-9	15	TRBJ1-4	CASSLGDRGFEKLFF
many	TRBV7-9	15	TRBJ2-5	CASSPRPGGEETQYF
-	TRBV30	14	TRBJ2-1	CAWTGTGLYNEQFF
-	TRBV4-3	15	TRBJ2-6	CASSQESSGANVLTF
few	TRBV19	14	TRBJ2-7	CASKESIQGYEQYF
few	TRBV10-3	13	TRBJ1-1	CAIRSGEESEAFF
-	TRBV9	17	TRBJ2-2	CASSLKKRGVDTGELFF
-	TRBV12-3/TRBV12-4	15	TRBJ2-3	CASRAGLALGDTQYF
few	TRBV6-6	14	TRBJ2-2	CASKGGANTGELFF
many	TRBV11-2	12	TRBJ1-1	CASSRGGTEAFF
many	TRBV20-1	12	TRBJ2-1	CSAQREYNEQFF
few	TRBV12-3/TRBV12-4	15	TRBJ1-5	CASSFRQGDGQPQHF
-	TRBV30	17	TRBJ2-3	CAWSGRRAGTSTDTQYF
-	TRBV6-5	17	TRBJ1-6	CASSRQGGSSYNSPLHF
few	TRBV6-5	14	TRBJ2-1	CASSLWTSGGEQFF
few	TRBV6-1	11	TRBJ2-4	CASRKGYIQYF
few	TRBV29-1	14	TRBJ2-7	CSVERRTAFSEQYF
-	TRBV7-8	17	TRBJ2-6	CASEPGTGTSGANVLTF
-	TRBV21-1	16	TRBJ2-3	CASRTEGGQGIDTQYF
-	TRBV7-2	16	TRBJ1-2	CASSLETGTAFYGYTF
once	TRBV6-2/TRBV6-3	14	TRBJ1-5	CASSYRGNNQPQHF
few	TRBV6-5	17	TRBJ2-2	CASSYPAGGPRTGELFF
few	TRBV6-5	16	TRBJ1-6	CASSYDGGAYNSPLHF
-	TRBV4-1	19	TRBJ2-3	CASSQARHGLEDDTDTQYF
-	TRBV25-1	15	TRBJ2-7	CASSPRGQGPHEQYF
-	TRBV2	11	TRBJ2-2	CASNGPGGLFF
-	TRBV7-2	15	TRBJ2-2	CASSLTGTLTGELFF
-	TRBV7-9	14	TRBJ1-6	CASSPQGGNSPLHF
many	TRBV3-1	13	TRBJ1-4	CASSQVHKEKLFF
few	TRBV6-2/TRBV6-3	14	TRBJ1-1	CASSYGTLGTEAFF
few	TRBV24-1	13	TRBJ2-3	CATSEHSTDTQYF
few	TRBV2	14	TRBJ2-5	CASREDREWETQYF
few	TRBV5-1	14	TRBJ1-2	CASSSGQGRVGYTF
-	TRBV27	15	TRBJ2-2	CASSRGQNIPGELFF
-	TRBV6-5	19	TRBJ1-6	CASSLSGPGPSSYNSPLHF
-	TRBV12-2	15	TRBJ1-5	CASRLPHDSNQPQHF
many	TRBV3-1	18	TRBJ2-2	CASSQAITVTANTGELFF
-	TRBV11-2	16	TRBJ2-2	CASSSRSSGGTGELFF